This entry is about one TCR beta chain. Assay used: immunoSEQ multiplex PCR; TCRdb lists only in-frame clones, some missing. The table shows 380,000 or so clones, with more than 75% occurring only once. Participant ages covered about 18 to 89 years across 24 US areas. Cohort assignment relied on participant-reported clinical history. For recovered donors of Cohort 3, there were two negative PCRs, clearance, or symptom resolution. This CDR3 region has 15 residues. J was trimmed by 2 bases and V by 2 bases; bases with no gene match: 6. The source of the sample is a study of blood T cell repertoires in COVID-19. Study overall: In each case, the material was cDNA or gDNA derived from T cells, B-cell-depleted T cells, or PBMCs.

Sequenced: PBMCs or T cells enriched from blood (not recorded which). The chain recombines TRBV5-3 with TRBJ1-2, with 7 bases matching TRBD1. TRBV5-3 is designated an ORF whose function remains uncertain. The TCR sequence derives from a man between 25 and 39 years old who had recovered from COVID-19. In DNA, the CDR3 is TGTGCCAGAAGCTTTTACAGGGGAAAGAACTATGGCTACACCTTC. Its protein is CARSFYRGKNYGYTF.